The 18 T cell receptor beta chains in this list originate from one sample, sequenced in a study of monozygotic twins with cystic fibrosis. Libraries were prepared by immunoSEQ multiplex PCR; TCRdb keeps only in-frame clonotypes and omits some of them. The sample gives about 36,000 clones, 84% of which show up once; under 2% is in the top ten. Sequences were obtained from blood. The source is a girl under 10 years old with cystic fibrosis.

There are a few counts of this clone. The rearrangement joins TRBV5-1 to TRBJ1-2, with a tentative D call TRBD1 (6 bases). In germline, CDR1 is SGHRS, CDR2 YFSETQ. The CDR3 has 11 amino acids. Trimming pared 3 bases from V and 8 bases from J, leaving 8 bases between. This CDR3 is CASSYGGGYTF. CDR3 nucleotide sequence: TGCGCCAGCAGCTATGGGGGCGGCTACACCTTC. The whole variable domain, remainder taken from reference TRBV5-1 and TRBJ1-2, is KAGVTQTPRYLIKTRGQQVTLSCSPISGHRSVSWYQQTPGQGLQFLFEYFSETQRNKGNFPGRFSGRQFSNSRSEMNVSTLELGDSALYLCASSYGGGYTFGSGTRLTVV.

The J gene is TRBJ2-3, the V gene TRBV5-1, with D possibly matching TRBD1 (6 bases). Trimming left V 3 bases short and J 0 bases short, with 17 bases between. The CDR3 covers 17 residues. Germline V CDR1 and CDR2: SGHRS, YFSETQ. In DNA, the CDR3 is TGCGCCAGCAGCTCTGGGGGCTGGACCCTAAGCACAGATACGCAGTATTTT. It is translated as CASSSGGWTLSTDTQYF.

This clone was counted a few times. The gene calls are TRBV7-6 and TRBJ1-1; TRBD1 agrees at 7 bases. The CDR3 is made up of 15 amino acids. V was pared by 6 bases and J by 3 bases, with 10 bases of the junction left unmatched. Germline values: CDR1 SGHVS, CDR2 FNYEAQ. CDR3 region: CASRRDRDQDTEAFF. The CDR3 coding sequence is TGTGCCAGCAGGCGCGACAGGGACCAGGACACTGAAGCTTTCTTT.

CDR3 loop: CSVRRLPGGGRQETQYF. The CDR3 bases are TGCAGCGTCCGCCGCCTCCCCGGGGGGGGGAGGCAAGAGACCCAGTACTTC. The rearrangement joins TRBV29-1 to TRBJ2-5; 8 bases fit TRBD2. Trimming cost V 6 bases and J 2 bases; bases outside gene matches: 17. The CDR3 contains 17 residues. Germline V CDR1 and CDR2: SQVTM, ANQGSEA.

V is TRBV6-1 and J is TRBJ1-1; D unclear. V was clipped by 8 bases and J by 0 bases, with 10 bases between them. From germline, CDR1 is MNHNS and CDR2 SASEGT. The CDR3 consists of 13 residues. In nucleotides, the CDR3 is TGTGCCAGCGATGGTTTCATGAACACTGAAGCTTTCTTT. This codes for CASDGFMNTEAFF.

The genes are TRBV7-2 and TRBJ1-2; D ambiguous. Germline CDR1 reads SGHTA; CDR2 reads FQGNSA. The V and J ends lost 5 bases and 6 bases respectively, with 22 bases between them. The CDR3 runs 16 residues. The CDR3 DNA reads TGTGCCAGCAGCAAGACCGCCCGGTCTTCATATAATGGCTACACCTTC. Amino acid sequence: CASSKTARSSYNGYTF.

The chain joins TRBV27 to TRBJ1-4; D gene uncertain. In germline, CDR1 is MNHEY, CDR2 SMNVEV (reference sequence). Trimming left V 6 bases short and J 6 bases short, with 14 bases between. The CDR3 extends over 14 amino acids. CDR3 nucleotide sequence: TGTGCCAGCAGAAGTGAAGGGTGGGATGAAAAACTGTTTTTT. Translation gives CASRSEGWDEKLFF. The full variable domain, in which reference TRBV27 and TRBJ1-4 provide the parts outside the CDR3, is EAQVTQNPRYLITVTGKKLTVTCSQNMNHEYMSWYRQDPGLGLRQIYYSMNVEVTDKGDVPEGYKVSRKEKRNFPLILESPSPNQTSLYFCASRSEGWDEKLFFGSGTQLSVL.

The chain couples TRBV7-2 to TRBJ1-5; tentative D call: TRBD1 (5 bases). The V end was cut by 8 bases, the J end by 3 bases, with 11 bases between. The CDR3 spans 13 residues. Germline lookup yields CDR1 SGHTA and CDR2 FQGNSA. The CDR3: CASGAGVNQPQHF. In DNA, the CDR3 is TGTGCCAGCGGCGCGGGGGTCAATCAGCCCCAGCATTTT. Looking up the rest from reference TRBV7-2 and TRBJ1-5 gives the full variable domain: GAGVSQSPSNKVTEKGKDVELRCDPISGHTALYWYRQSLGQGLEFLIYFQGNSAPDKSGLPSDRFSAERTGGSVSTLTIQRTQQEDSAVYLCASGAGVNQPQHFGDGTRLSIL.

The rearrangement joins TRBV2 to TRBJ1-5; 11 nucleotides align to TRBD1. Germline lookup yields CDR1 SNHLY and CDR2 FYNNEI. The CDR3 runs to 16 residues. Trimming removed 3 bases from V and 3 bases from J; junction bases left unmatched: 4. This chain's CDR3 is CASSEGTGGDNQPQHF. CDR3 in DNA: TGTGCCAGCAGTGAGGGGACAGGGGGTGACAATCAGCCCCAGCATTTT.

The V and J genes are TRBV29-1 and TRBJ2-7; a weak D match, TRBD2 (5 bases). Per the germline V gene, CDR1 is SQVTM and CDR2 is ANQGSEA. Deletions cut 4 bases from V and 6 bases from J, with 16 bases between. CDR3 size: 13 residues. CDR3 in amino acids: CSVGGPGRSEQYF. CDR3 sequence (DNA): TGCAGCGTTGGAGGGCCCGGACGGTCCGAGCAGTACTTC.

CDR3 residues: CASSRNRDSFNQPQHF. The CDR3 region has the DNA TGCGCCAGCAGCCGAAACCGGGACAGCTTCAATCAGCCCCAGCATTTT. The rearrangement links TRBV4-3 to TRBJ1-5, with TRBD1 matching over 7 bases. The V segment lost 4 bases and the J segment 3 bases; nucleotides outside the gene matches: 9. CDR1 and CDR2 (germline): LGHNA, YSLEER. The CDR3 has 16 residues.

The chain joins TRBV6-5 to TRBJ2-3; the D is unclear. Trimming took off 10 bases at V and 1 base at J, with 15 bases between the two ends. The CDR3 extends over 14 amino acids. Germline V lookup: CDR1 MNHEY, CDR2 SVGAGI. The CDR3 loop is CATRRSGGTDTQYF. The CDR3 nucleotides are TGTGCCACCAGGCGGAGTGGGGGCACAGATACGCAGTATTTT.

The chain employs TRBV18 and TRBJ2-7; no reliable D call. V was trimmed by 2 bases and J by 3 bases, leaving 17 bases between them. CDR1 and CDR2 (germline): KGHSH, LQKENI. The CDR3 has 16 residues. CDR3 sequence: CASSPVALTSGYEQYF. In nucleotides, the CDR3 is TGTGCCAGCTCACCAGTCGCTCTAACCTCGGGCTACGAGCAGTACTTC.

This clone came up once. The V gene is TRBV5-1, the J gene TRBJ2-3; 8 bases line up with TRBD2. V gave up 3 bases and J gave up 3 bases; unmatched junction bases: 12. This CDR3 comprises 17 residues. Germline CDR1 is SGHRS and CDR2 is YFSETQ. The CDR3 here is CASSWNRRGGGTDTQYF. CDR3 sequence (DNA): TGCGCCAGCAGCTGGAACCGACGGGGGGGAGGAACAGATACGCAGTATTTT.

This clone showed up just a few times. The CDR3 region is CASSFTANTEAFF. The CDR3 bases are TGTGCCAGCAGCTTCACTGCGAACACTGAAGCTTTCTTT. V usage is TRBV5-6 and J usage is TRBJ1-1; D is ambiguous. Germline V gene data show CDR1 as SGHDT and CDR2 as YYEEEE. V gave up 2 bases and J gave up 1 base, with 6 bases separating them. The CDR3 covers 13 residues.

This clone is a singleton in its sample. V is TRBV5-1 and J is TRBJ2-3; TRBD1 matches at 9 bases. Trimming cost V 4 bases and J 3 bases; bases outside gene matches: 12. The length of the CDR3 is 17 residues. CDR1 and CDR2 from the germline V gene are SGHRS and YFSETQ. CDR3 nucleotide sequence: TGCGCCAGCAGCCCGGGACAGGGATGGTTTAGGACAGATACGCAGTATTTT. As protein: CASSPGQGWFRTDTQYF.

This clone was found a few times. This rearrangement joins TRBV6-6 to TRBJ2-2, with D unclear. The CDR3 spans 13 residues. Germline CDR1 reads MNHNY; CDR2 reads SVGAGI (reference sequence). Trimming removed 4 bases at V and 2 bases at J, with 5 bases between. CDR3 amino acids: CASSSSNTGELFF. The CDR3 coding sequence is TGTGCCAGCAGTTCATCAAACACCGGGGAGCTGTTTTTT.

The chain carries TRBV4-3 and TRBJ2-5, with 7 bases that match TRBD2. Germline CDR1 is LGHNA and CDR2 is YSLEER. The CDR3 extends over 19 amino acids. V was pared by 4 bases and J by 2 bases, with 19 bases of the junction left unmatched. CDR3 DNA: TGCGCCAGCAGCCGAGTCCTTTGGGGGGGTCTTCCTGCACAAGAGACCCAGTACTTC. It translates to CASSRVLWGGLPAQETQYF.